This passage covers 12 T cell receptor beta chains from one sample sequenced in a study of cytomegalovirus exposure and HLA in healthy donors. Primers included in the PCR were 60 Vbeta and 13 Jbeta primers. Repertoires were generated with immunoSEQ multiplex PCR, while TCRdb's copy carries only in-frame clones and drops some. The profile covers around 170,000 clones, with more than 75% appearing a single time and 2.6% taken by the ten largest. The sample taken for sequencing was PBMCs. The receptors were sampled from a woman aged 50 to 65 in good health and CMV-seropositive.

The chain couples TRBV10-3 to TRBJ2-7, with TRBD2 matching over 12 bases. The CDR3 extends over 15 amino acids. Germline-derived CDR1 and CDR2 are ENHRY and SYGVKD. V gave up 6 bases and J gave up 2 bases; unmatched junction bases: 5. In DNA, the CDR3 is TGTGCCATCAGAACACTAGCGGGGGGTGCCTACGAGCAGTACTTC. Amino acid sequence: CAIRTLAGGAYEQYF.

The chain is built from TRBV28 and TRBJ1-5; D is possibly TRBD1 (5 bases). V lost 3 bases, J lost 7 bases, and 16 bases lay in between. CDR1 and CDR2 from the germline V gene are MDHEN and SYDVKM. CDR3 length equals 15 residues. The CDR3 nucleotides are TGTGCCAGCAGTTTTGGGCAGGGTTTGGTGCAGCCCCAGCATTTT. Translating it yields CASSFGQGLVQPQHF.

The chain combines TRBV7-3 with TRBJ1-1, with no clear D. CDR3 length: 9 residues. CDR1 SGHTA and CDR2 FQGTGA come from the germline V gene. Between the trimmed V and J ends, which lost 5 bases and 11 bases, there was a span of 6 bases. The CDR3 is CASSPRAFF. The CDR3 nucleotides read TGTGCCAGCAGCCCGAGGGCTTTCTTT.

The chain uses TRBV10-3 and TRBJ1-2; 7 positions match TRBD1. The germline V gene has CDR1 ENHRY and CDR2 SYGVKD. The CDR3 sequence is 12 residues long. V was pared by 0 bases and J by 11 bases, with 3 bases of the junction left unmatched. This CDR3 is CAISESRDRYTF. The DNA for the CDR3 is TGTGCCATCAGTGAGTCACGGGACAGATACACCTTC.

The chain is built from TRBV5-4 and TRBJ2-7; TRBD2 agrees at 9 bases. Trimming took 0 bases from V and 5 from J; bases not matched to a gene: 9. The CDR3 spans 16 residues. Germline V CDR1 and CDR2: SGHNT, YYREEE (reference sequence). CDR3 protein: CASSLGSSGGQNEQYF. The CDR3 DNA reads as TGTGCCAGCAGCTTGGGGTCGAGCGGGGGGCAAAACGAGCAGTACTTC.

In DNA, the CDR3 is TGCGCCAGCAGCCGGGCACAGGGGAACACCGGGGAGCTGTTTTTT. Translation gives CASSRAQGNTGELFF. The rearrangement joins TRBV5-1 to TRBJ2-2, with D perhaps matching TRBD1 (6 bases). Germline V gene data show CDR1 as SGHRS and CDR2 as YFSETQ. The CDR3 sequence is 15 residues long. V was shortened by 4 bases and J by 1 base, with 11 bases between the two germline ends.

The chain combines TRBV28 with TRBJ2-1, with 7 bases that match TRBD1. The CDR3 length is 14 residues. The V and J ends lost 5 bases and 3 bases, in that order; junction bases with no gene match: 4. Germline CDR1 MDHEN, CDR2 SYDVKM. This CDR3 is CASSRTGVYNEQFF. Written as DNA, the CDR3 is TGTGCCAGCAGTCGAACAGGGGTCTACAATGAGCAGTTCTTC.

The V call is TRBV28, the J call TRBJ1-2, with D possibly matching TRBD1 (5 bases). Trimming cost V 11 bases and J 3 bases, with 16 bases left between them. The CDR3 has 13 amino acids. Germline CDR1 MDHEN, CDR2 SYDVKM. The CDR3, as DNA: TGTGCCGCCAGAGGTGGGGGGTACTATGGCTACACCTTC. This gives the protein CAARGGGYYGYTF.

This chain uses TRBV19 with TRBJ2-2; 7 bases are shared with TRBD2. V shed 5 bases, J shed 1 base, and the junction held 7 bases outside the gene matches. Per the germline V gene, CDR1 is LNHDA and CDR2 is SQIVND (reference sequence). The CDR3 covers 16 residues. CDR3 nucleotides: TGTGCCAGTAGTGGACTGACTAGCAGGAACACCGGGGAGCTGTTTTTT. Amino acid sequence: CASSGLTSRNTGELFF. Supplemented by reference TRBV19 and TRBJ2-2, the full variable domain reads DGGITQSPKYLFRKEGQNVTLSCEQNLNHDAMYWYRQDPGQGLRLIYYSQIVNDFQKGDIAEGYSVSREKKESFPLTVTSAQKNPTAFYLCASSGLTSRNTGELFFGEGSRLTVL.

This chain's CDR3 is CATSFPSGGYTF. CDR3 nucleotides: TGTGCCACCAGCTTTCCCAGCGGGGGCTACACCTTC. V usage is TRBV15 and J usage is TRBJ1-2, with D uncertain. In germline, CDR1 is LNHNV, CDR2 YYDKDF (reference sequence). This CDR3 contains 12 residues. With 5 bases removed from V and 8 bases from J, the gap between germline ends came to 12 bases.

This clone occurred once. The gene calls are TRBV9 and TRBJ2-1, with 11 bases that match TRBD2. Trimming removed 0 bases from V and 4 bases from J; junction bases left unmatched: 18. CDR3 length: 21 amino acids. The germline CDR1 and CDR2 sequences are SGDLS and YYNGEE. CDR3 residues: CASSVGVSGGAKRGIYNEQFF. Here the CDR3 DNA reads TGTGCCAGCAGCGTAGGAGTTAGCGGGGGGGCAAAGAGGGGGATATACAATGAGCAGTTCTTC.

CDR3 residues: CASSPVGTGGLAYNSPLHF. CDR3 sequence (DNA): TGTGCCAGCTCTCCAGTCGGGACAGGGGGCCTAGCCTATAATTCACCCCTCCACTTT. This chain links TRBV2 with TRBJ1-6, with 12 bases matching TRBD1. This CDR3 contains 19 residues. CDR1 is SNHLY, CDR2 FYNNEI, per germline. V was pared by 8 bases and J by 2 bases, with 13 bases of the junction left unmatched.